The clone carrying this T cell receptor (beta chain) was observed many times. Unique molecular identifiers were incorporated into the prepared TCRbeta library. TCRdb independently ran MiXCR on the PCR reads; one entry per CDR3 protein. This table has around 360,000 distinct CDR3 sequences, about a tenth appearing once. The record originates from a study of T-cell reconstitution after alpha-beta-depleted transplantation in children. The CDR3 is made up of 14 amino acids. V was trimmed by 2 bases and J by 6 bases, leaving 14 bases between them. This receptor was obtained from a human donor who donated a stem cell graft to a child with acute lymphoblastic leukemia. The sequences come from PBMCs from the stem cell graft donor, collected from the stem cell graft. This chain uses TRBV12-3 or TRBV12-4 with TRBJ2-7; a weak D match, TRBD2 (6 bases). CDR3 in amino acids: CASSLSAAGSEQYF. The CDR3 DNA reads TGTGCCAGCAGTTTATCAGCGGCGGGGTCCGAGCAGTACTTC.